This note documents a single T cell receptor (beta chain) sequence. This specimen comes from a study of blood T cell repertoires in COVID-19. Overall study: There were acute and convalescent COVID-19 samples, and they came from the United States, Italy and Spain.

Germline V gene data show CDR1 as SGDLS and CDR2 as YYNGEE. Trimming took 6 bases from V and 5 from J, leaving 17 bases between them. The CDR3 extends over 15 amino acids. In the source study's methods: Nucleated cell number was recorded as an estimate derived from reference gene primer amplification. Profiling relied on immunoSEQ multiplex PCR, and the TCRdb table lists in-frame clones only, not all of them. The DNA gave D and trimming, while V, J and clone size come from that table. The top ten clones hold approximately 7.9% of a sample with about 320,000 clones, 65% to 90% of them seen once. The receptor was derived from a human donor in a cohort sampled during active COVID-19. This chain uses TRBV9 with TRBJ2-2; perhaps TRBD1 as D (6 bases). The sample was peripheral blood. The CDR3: CASKQSGERTGELFF. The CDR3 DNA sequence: TGTGCCAGCAAGCAATCAGGGGAACGGACCGGGGAGCTGTTTTTT.